The 30 T cell receptor beta chains presented below share a single source sample, sequenced in a study of cytomegalovirus exposure and HLA in healthy donors. The study ran its PCR with 60 Vbeta and 13 Jbeta primers. The data were produced by immunoSEQ multiplex PCR, yet TCRdb's version contains in-frame clones alone and is incomplete. The table shows about 190,000 clones, with more than 75% occurring only once. Specimen: PBMCs. All receptors derive from a woman younger than 30 in good health and CMV-seronegative.

The chain carries TRBV7-8 and TRBJ1-6; D gene uncertain. Germline V gene data show CDR1 as SGHVS and CDR2 as FQNEAQ. The CDR3 extends over 15 amino acids. V lost 5 bases and J 7 bases, leaving 15 bases between the germline ends. The CDR3 is CASSAGLVGNSPLHF. The CDR3 DNA sequence: TGTGCCAGCAGCGCGGGCCTAGTGGGGAATTCACCCCTCCACTTT.

The genes are TRBV7-6 and TRBJ1-6; no clear D gene. The length of the CDR3 is 13 residues. The ends were cut back, 9 bases at V and 7 bases at J, with 13 bases in the middle. Germline CDR1 reads SGHVS; CDR2 reads FNYEAQ. CDR3 DNA sequence: TGTGCCAGTACCTGGGAGGTCAATTCACCCCTCCACTTT. This translates into CASTWEVNSPLHF.

V usage is TRBV5-6 and J usage is TRBJ2-4, with D uncertain. This CDR3 comprises 15 residues. Germline CDR1 is SGHDT and CDR2 is YYEEEE. The V gene lost 0 bases and the J gene lost 0 bases, with 7 bases spanning the gap. CDR3 nucleotides: TGTGCCAGCAGCTTGGGGAGTCTAGCCAAAAACATTCAGTACTTC. This gives the protein CASSLGSLAKNIQYF. Filled out from reference TRBV5-6 and TRBJ2-4, the complete variable domain reads DAGVTQSPTHLIKTRGQQVTLRCSPKSGHDTVSWYQQALGQGPQFIFQYYEEEERQRGNFPDRFSGHQFPNYSSELNVNALLLGDSALYLCASSLGSLAKNIQYFGAGTRLSVL.

This chain uses TRBV27 with TRBJ2-1; tentatively, D is TRBD1 (5 bases). This CDR3 is 13 amino acids long. Trimming removed 2 bases at V and 8 bases at J, with 10 bases between. Germline V gives CDR1 MNHEY, CDR2 SMNVEV (reference sequence). CDR3 DNA: TGTGCCAGCAGTTTACGCTGGGGCGATGAGCAGTTCTTC. Protein sequence: CASSLRWGDEQFF.

The CDR3 reads CASNPGQLNSPLHF. Here the CDR3 DNA reads TGTGCCAGCAATCCGGGACAGCTTAATTCACCCCTCCACTTT. This chain connects TRBV7-2 to TRBJ1-6, with TRBD1 matching over 7 bases. The CDR3 is 14 amino acids. Trimming at V came to 7 bases and at J to 6 bases, leaving 6 bases not matched to a gene. Germline V gene data show CDR1 as SGHTA and CDR2 as FQGNSA.

This rearrangement joins TRBV5-4 to TRBJ2-1; D gene unclear. Germline assignment: CDR1 SGHNT and CDR2 YYREEE (reference sequence). This CDR3 comprises 12 residues. V was clipped by 2 bases and J by 6 bases, with 6 bases between them. The CDR3 bases are TGTGCCAGCAGCTTTAGTGGCAATGAGCAGTTCTTC. It codes for CASSFSGNEQFF.

The rearrangement links TRBV19 to TRBJ1-2; D gene uncertain. The CDR3 has 12 amino acids. Germline assignment: CDR1 LNHDA and CDR2 SQIVND (reference sequence). V shed 5 bases and J shed 1 base, with 5 bases lying between them. DNA for the CDR3: TGTGCCAGTAGTTCCCTTAACTATGGCTACACCTTC. As protein: CASSSLNYGYTF.

This sequence joins TRBV6-5 and TRBJ2-2; D possibly corresponds to TRBD1 (5 bases). Germline-derived CDR1 and CDR2 are MNHEY and SVGAGI. The CDR3 consists of 14 residues. V was shortened by 4 bases and J by 2 bases, with 8 bases between the two germline ends. The CDR3 nucleotides are TGTGCCAGCAGTTTTGGGGCCAACACCGGGGAGCTGTTTTTT. Its protein product is CASSFGANTGELFF.

The chain is built from TRBV28 and TRBJ2-1; 12 bases line up with TRBD2. Germline trimming cut 5 bases from V and 6 bases from J; bases unmatched to any gene: 8. Germline CDR1 MDHEN, CDR2 SYDVKM. The CDR3 has 16 amino acids. Here the CDR3 reads CASSRPTSGGFNEQFF. The DNA for the CDR3 is TGTGCCAGCAGTCGACCGACTAGCGGGGGATTCAATGAGCAGTTCTTC.

This clone has a handful of counts. The rearrangement links TRBV5-8 to TRBJ2-1, with TRBD2 matching 11 bases. Germline V gives CDR1 SGHTS, CDR2 YDEGEE. CDR3 length: 15 amino acids. V lost 3 bases and J lost 4; bases outside the gene matches: 3. The CDR3 is CASSYGTSGYNEQFF. For the CDR3, the DNA is TGTGCCAGCAGCTACGGGACTAGCGGTTACAATGAGCAGTTCTTC.

This clone was detected only a few times. The J gene is TRBJ1-4, the V gene TRBV5-1; D not certain. V lost 0 bases to trimming and J lost 8 bases, with 14 bases between them. CDR1 and CDR2 (germline): SGHRS, YFSETQ. The length of the CDR3 is 15 residues. DNA of the CDR3: TGCGCCAGCAGCTTGGATGGCCGCGGGAACGAAAAACTGTTTTTT. Translation: CASSLDGRGNEKLFF.

This clone has more than one count but fewer than ten. DNA for the CDR3: TGTGCCATCAGTGATCCAGCGGGGGTGGGAGATACGCAGTATTTT. This codes for CAISDPAGVGDTQYF. The V call is TRBV10-3, the J call TRBJ2-3, with 8 positions matching TRBD2. The CDR3 length is 15 residues. V gave up 3 bases and J gave up 5 bases; unmatched junction bases: 7. CDR1 and CDR2 (germline): ENHRY, SYGVKD.

This chain links TRBV7-9 with TRBJ2-3; possibly TRBD1 for D (5 bases). This CDR3 has 16 amino acids. V was cut by 5 bases and J by 0 bases, with 15 bases left in between. From germline, CDR1 is SEHNR and CDR2 FQNEAQ (reference sequence). The CDR3 region has the DNA TGTGCCAGCAGCCCGATCAGGGCCTCTAGCACAGATACGCAGTATTTT. It codes for CASSPIRASSTDTQYF.

The chain couples TRBV7-9 to TRBJ2-1, with 7 bases that match TRBD2. Germline CDR1 reads SEHNR; CDR2 reads FQNEAQ (reference sequence). V lost 3 bases, J lost 8 bases, and 7 bases stayed unmatched. CDR3 length: 14 amino acids. The CDR3 bases are TGTGCCAGCAGCTTTGGCGGGAGCATCTATGAGCAGTTCTTC. Protein: CASSFGGSIYEQFF.

V and J are TRBV28 and TRBJ1-4, with D possibly matching TRBD1 (6 bases). V was cut by 5 bases and J by 7 bases, with 17 bases left in between. Germline V lookup: CDR1 MDHEN, CDR2 SYDVKM. This CDR3 is built from 15 residues. CDR3 nucleotides: TGTGCCAGCAGTACTCTGACAGGAGGTAGTGAAAAACTGTTTTTT. It codes for CASSTLTGGSEKLFF. Using reference TRBV28 and TRBJ1-4 for the parts outside the CDR3, the full variable domain is DVKVTQSSRYLVKRTGEKVFLECVQDMDHENMFWYRQDPGLGLRLIYFSYDVKMKEKGDIPEGYSVSREKKERFSLILESASTNQTSMYLCASSTLTGGSEKLFFGSGTQLSVL.

In its sample, this clone was seen a few times. This chain connects TRBV2 to TRBJ2-7; 7 bases are a match to TRBD1. The CDR3 has 14 residues. Germline CDR1 and CDR2: SNHLY and FYNNEI. V was pared by 6 bases and J by 5 bases, with 10 bases of the junction left unmatched. The CDR3 DNA reads as TGTGCCAGCAGGACGTTAAGGGGGCGAAACGAGCAGTACTTC. Protein: CASRTLRGRNEQYF. The whole variable domain, filled in from reference TRBV2 and TRBJ2-7, reads EPEVTQTPSHQVTQMGQEVILRCVPISNHLYFYWYRQILGQKVEFLVSFYNNEISEKSEIFDDQFSVERPDGSNFTLKIRSTKLEDSAMYFCASRTLRGRNEQYFGPGTRLTVT.

This chain links TRBV27 with TRBJ2-7, with a tentative D call TRBD2 (5 bases). There are 14 residues in the CDR3. V lost 3 bases, J lost 0 bases, and 9 bases lay in between. Per the germline V gene, CDR1 is MNHEY and CDR2 is SMNVEV (reference sequence). The CDR3 sequence is CASSLGSDSYEQYF. The CDR3 DNA reads as TGTGCCAGCAGTTTGGGTAGCGACTCCTACGAGCAGTACTTC.

V is TRBV7-2 and J is TRBJ2-7; 14 bases map to TRBD2. Germline V gene lookup returns CDR1 SGHTA and CDR2 FQGNSA. This CDR3 is 15 amino acids long. The V segment lost 2 bases and the J segment 5 bases; nucleotides outside the gene matches: 2. CDR3: CASSLRLAGGNEQYF. Here the CDR3 DNA reads TGTGCCAGCAGCTTACGACTAGCGGGAGGGAACGAGCAGTACTTC.

The rearrangement links TRBV28 to TRBJ2-3; TRBD2 matches at 11 bases. The junction had 12 bases not matched to a gene; V was cut back by 6 bases and J by 1 base. The CDR3 extends over 18 amino acids. Germline CDR1 and CDR2: MDHEN and SYDVKM. CDR3 coding DNA: TGTGCCAGCAGACCGGGACAGGAGGGACTAGCGGGCACAGATACGCAGTATTTT. Protein: CASRPGQEGLAGTDTQYF.

The chain recombines TRBV6-5 with TRBJ1-5; 8 positions agree with TRBD1. After removal of 6 bases from V and 8 bases from J, the junction contained 9 bases not matched to a gene. CDR3 size: 14 residues. Germline V lookup: CDR1 MNHEY, CDR2 SVGAGI. The CDR3 nucleotides are TGTGCCAGCAGCTCGCGAGGACAGGGCGAGCCCCAGCATTTT. Translation: CASSSRGQGEPQHF.

The chain employs TRBV9 and TRBJ1-3, with D tentatively TRBD1 (6 bases). Germline V gene lookup returns CDR1 SGDLS and CDR2 YYNGEE. The germline V and J ends were trimmed by 4 bases and 0 bases, with 14 bases remaining between them. This CDR3 contains 16 residues. The CDR3 spells CASSPYRASSGNTIYF. The DNA for the CDR3 is TGTGCCAGCAGCCCATACAGGGCGAGCTCTGGAAACACCATATATTTT.

The J gene is TRBJ1-2, the V gene TRBV21-1; TRBD1, the D gene given by the table, was not confirmed from the DNA. TRBV21-1 is a listed pseudogene. The length of the CDR3 is 15 residues. The CDR3 loop is CASSKALSVNYGYTF. CDR3 DNA: TGTGCCAGCAGCAAAGCGCTTTCAGTTAACTATGGCTACACCTTC.

This chain links TRBV29-1 with TRBJ2-1; D is possibly TRBD1 (6 bases). Between the trimmed V and J ends, which lost 7 bases and 9 bases, there was a span of 28 bases. CDR3 length: 16 residues. Germline V lookup: CDR1 SQVTM, CDR2 ANQGSEA. The CDR3 reads CSAGTRGGLGRGEQFF. CDR3 nucleotide sequence: TGCAGCGCGGGGACAAGGGGCGGCCTAGGGCGTGGTGAGCAGTTCTTC.

The chain employs TRBV6-5 and TRBJ1-3; D might be TRBD1 (5 bases). The germline CDR1 and CDR2 sequences are MNHEY and SVGAGI. The CDR3 length is 14 residues. V lost 8 bases and J lost 4, with 15 bases in between. In nucleotides, the CDR3 is TGTGCCAGCGGTGACCGGGGGTTCGGAAACACCATATATTTT. It yields the protein CASGDRGFGNTIYF.

This clone was picked up a small number of times. The gene calls are TRBV6-5 and TRBJ2-7; 11 positions agree with TRBD2. Germline V lookup: CDR1 MNHEY, CDR2 SVGAGI. This CDR3 comprises 14 residues. The trim removed 4 bases at V and 3 bases at J, leaving 2 bases unmatched. The CDR3 DNA follows: TGTGCCAGCAGTTGGACTAGCGGGTTCTACGAGCAGTACTTC. As protein: CASSWTSGFYEQYF.

The genes are TRBV18 and TRBJ2-2, with 7 bases that match TRBD1. The ends lost 0 bases at V and 5 bases at J; junction bases unmatched: 3. CDR3 length: 15 amino acids. The V gene's germline CDR1 is KGHSH and CDR2 LQKENI. The CDR3 reads CASSPPGQPTGELFF. For the CDR3, the DNA is TGTGCCAGCTCACCACCGGGACAGCCTACCGGGGAGCTGTTTTTT. The full variable domain, with the rest looked up from reference TRBV18 and TRBJ2-2, is NAGVMQNPRHLVRRRGQEARLRCSPMKGHSHVYWYRQLPEEGLKFMVYLQKENIIDESGMPKERFSAEFPKEGPSILRIQQVVRGDSAAYFCASSPPGQPTGELFFGEGSRLTVL.

This clone was counted only a few times. This chain connects TRBV2 to TRBJ2-5, with 10 nucleotides matching TRBD1. CDR3 length equals 14 residues. With V trimmed by 8 bases and J by 5 bases, 8 bases remained unmatched. Germline assignment: CDR1 SNHLY and CDR2 FYNNEI. The CDR3 DNA follows: TGTGCCAGCTCGCGGGACAGGGGTGAGGAGACCCAGTACTTC. Protein product: CASSRDRGEETQYF.

The chain is built from TRBV27 and TRBJ2-5, with TRBD1 as a possible D gene (6 bases). The closer fit of TRBJ2-7 to the DNA end suggests the J call may be wrong. This CDR3 is 16 amino acids long. CDR1 and CDR2 from the germline V gene are MNHEY and SMNVEV (reference sequence). The CDR3 DNA is TGTGCCAGCAGCTCCTGGAAGGGACAACTGAGCTACGAGCAGTACTTC. Translated, it gives CASSSWKGQLSYEQYF.

This rearrangement joins TRBV19 to TRBJ2-7; D is uncertain. Germline CDR1 reads LNHDA; CDR2 reads SQIVND (reference sequence). V was clipped by 5 bases and J by 0 bases, with 8 bases between them. This CDR3 has 13 amino acids. CDR3 bases: TGTGCCAGTAGTGCTGGGCTCTCCTACGAGCAGTACTTC. Translated, it gives CASSAGLSYEQYF.

This chain links TRBV7-2 with TRBJ1-4, with D perhaps matching TRBD1 (6 bases). The ends were cut back, 5 bases at V and 3 bases at J, with 16 bases in the middle. The CDR3 has 16 residues. Germline assignment: CDR1 SGHTA and CDR2 FQGNSA. CDR3 nucleotides: TGTGCCAGCAGCGGGACAACAGGGCTCGCTAATGAAAAACTGTTTTTT. Protein sequence: CASSGTTGLANEKLFF.